The clone carrying this T cell receptor (beta chain) was recorded many times. Its antigen is unknown. The record originates from a study of T-cell reconstitution after alpha-beta-depleted transplantation in children. The authors prepared the TCRbeta library with unique molecular identifiers. Using its own MiXCR run on the PCR reads, TCRdb lists one record per CDR3 protein. Here the sample spans 200,000 or so distinct CDR3 sequences, roughly 6.5% being singletons. Whole-study results and caveats: Some patients' high day-60 TCRbeta diversity was attributed to recipient cells surviving conditioning.

This CDR3 spans 15 amino acids. Deletions cut 0 bases from V and 1 base from J, with 13 bases between. Per germline, CDR1 SQVTM and CDR2 ANQGSEA. The material was PBMCs, obtained before TCRalphabeta/CD19-depleted stem cell transplant. This TCR came from a girl less than two years old with combined immunodeficiency, due to receive a stem cell transplant. V gene TRBV29-1 combines with J gene TRBJ2-7; D might be TRBD1 (6 bases). The CDR3 reads CSVEEEAGDSYEQYF. The CDR3 bases are TGCAGCGTTGAAGAGGAGGCAGGGGATTCCTACGAGCAGTACTTC.